This T cell receptor (beta chain) was captured in a study of cytomegalovirus exposure and HLA in healthy donors. This PCR relied on a set of 60 Vbeta primers and 13 Jbeta primers. Authors' analysis steps: An analysis that came later counted some 85 million unique TCR beta chains, approximately 10 million shared. The repertoire was sequenced with immunoSEQ multiplex PCR; TCRdb's copy has only in-frame clones and lacks some. That table gives V, J and clone size, and the DNA gave D and trimming. The repertoire includes under 200,000 clones, approximately 80% of them detected once, and around 0.46% sits in the top ten. Worth noting for this clone: Its matching antigen is unknown.

This CDR3 is 15 amino acids long. V lost 0 bases, J lost 6 bases, and 13 bases lay in between. The germline gives CDR1 SGHVS, CDR2 FNYEAQ. Study-wide findings and caveats: Further analysis, carried out later, found HLA-associated TCR beta chains more clonally expanded than equally common other chains. Common viral pathogens seemed to be connected with several of the most significant clusters, according to a later analysis. In an earlier analysis, in around 590 donors, most V segments appeared productive either ~87% or ~30% of the time.

J is TRBJ2-3 and V is TRBV7-6; weak D call: TRBD2 (5 bases). The sample consisted of PBMCs. This clonotype was sampled from a woman in her fifties or sixties in good health and CMV-seronegative. The CDR3 DNA follows: TGTGCCAGCAGCTTAGCGCTGCGGGCCCGGGATACGCAGTATTTT. Protein sequence: CASSLALRARDTQYF.